These T cell receptor beta chains were read from a single sample in a study of T cells after yellow fever vaccination. Using its own MiXCR run on the 5' RACE reads, TCRdb lists one record per CDR3 protein. The table records about 350,000 distinct CDR3 sequences, 9.5% to 13% of them present only once. The specimen comprised PBMCs, sampled on the day of the first yellow fever vaccination. These receptors all come from a man aged 18 to 35 who received the YFV17D yellow fever vaccine. CDR3s include the opening cysteine and the closing phenylalanine or tryptophan. The D gene is left open where the match is weak. The size of a clone is reported for some rows only, either as once, few or many, or as a class for expanded clones.

abundance	d_gene	v_gene	j_gene	CDR3nt	CDR3aa
few	.	TRBV18	TRBJ2-6	TGTGCCAGCTCACCAGAACCCGGGGCCAACGTCCTGACTTTC	CASSPEPGANVLTF
.	TRBD1	TRBV29-1	TRBJ1-1	TGCAGCGTTGTACGTAGACAGGGGCCCTTGAACACTGAAGCTTTCTTT	CSVVRRQGPLNTEAFF
few	TRBD1	TRBV6-5	TRBJ2-1	TGTGCCAGCAGTTACGAGACAGGGTTCTACAATGAGCAGTTCTTC	CASSYETGFYNEQFF
.	.	TRBV4-2	TRBJ2-1	TGTGCCAGCAGCCAAGAAGGAAGGGCGCGGGAAAACAATGAGCAGTTCTTC	CASSQEGRARENNEQFF
many	.	TRBV9	TRBJ1-3	TGTGCCAGCAGCGCCGGTCGGGGAAACACCATATATTTT	CASSAGRGNTIYF
.	.	TRBV21-1	TRBJ1-1	TGTGCCAGCAGCAAAGCACAGGGGAACGCCTTTCAAGCTTTCTTT	CASSKAQGNAFQAFF
few	TRBD1	TRBV20-1	TRBJ1-2	TGCAGTGCTAGAGCCTCAGGGGGCGCCGGAGGTGGCTACACCTTC	CSARASGGAGGGYTF
few	.	TRBV6-1	TRBJ2-1	TGTGCCAGCCCGAGGGGGGGGAACAATGAGCAGTTCTTC	CASPRGGNNEQFF
many	TRBD2	TRBV5-1	TRBJ2-2	TGCGCCAGCAGCTTGGGGCTAGCGGGCACCGGGGAGCTGTTTTTT	CASSLGLAGTGELFF
many	.	TRBV7-2	TRBJ2-5	TGTGCCAGCAGCTTAGAACAGCGTCGGACCCAGTACTTC	CASSLEQRRTQYF
.	.	TRBV5-6	TRBJ1-2	TGTGCCAGCAGCTTGCCGTTCTATGGCTACACCTTC	CASSLPFYGYTF
.	TRBD1	TRBV12-5	TRBJ1-4	TGTGCTAGTGGCTCCTCCTCAGGGGGAGGAGAAAAACTGTTTTTT	CASGSSSGGGEKLFF
few	.	TRBV3-1	TRBJ1-2	TGTGCCAGCAGCCCGAATACGAACTATGGCTACACCTTC	CASSPNTNYGYTF
.	TRBD1	TRBV5-1	TRBJ1-2	TGCGCCAGCAGGCCAGGGACAGCTAACTATGGCTACACCTTC	CASRPGTANYGYTF
.	TRBD1	TRBV2	TRBJ1-5	TGTGCCAGCAGGGAAGACAGGGGCGGACAGCCCCAGCATTTT	CASREDRGGQPQHF
.	.	TRBV20-1	TRBJ2-5	TGCAGTGCCCCCGGGTCTCTCCAAGAGACCCAGTACTTC	CSAPGSLQETQYF
.	.	TRBV6-1	TRBJ1-4	TGTGCCAGCAGCCGCGATTACCTGACAGAGATTAATGAAAAACTGTTTTTT	CASSRDYLTEINEKLFF
few	TRBD1	TRBV5-1	TRBJ2-2	TGCGCCAGCACTCTTAGGACAGGGGCGAACACCGGGGAGCTGTTTTTT	CASTLRTGANTGELFF
few	.	TRBV12-3/TRBV12-4	TRBJ2-5	TGTGCCAGTCTCTCGGGACTCGGTAAAGAGACCCAGTACTTC	CASLSGLGKETQYF
few	TRBD1	TRBV2	TRBJ2-3	TGTGCCAGCAGTGAAGGAGGGGGCGACGGTTATACGCAGTATTTT	CASSEGGGDGYTQYF
.	.	TRBV12-3/TRBV12-4	TRBJ2-3	TGTGCCAGCAGTCCAAGAATGGGCACAGATACGCAGTATTTT	CASSPRMGTDTQYF
.	.	TRBV11-2	TRBJ1-4	TGTGCCAGCAGCCCCGGGGAGCTTCGCCGTAATGAAAAACTGTTTTTT	CASSPGELRRNEKLFF
.	.	TRBV2	TRBJ2-1	TGTGCCAATACCCCTCGGGGGACCTACAATGAGCAGTTCTTC	CANTPRGTYNEQFF
.	TRBD1	TRBV20-1	TRBJ2-7	TGCAGTGCTAGAGGAGGGGGCTACTACGAGCAGTACTTC	CSARGGGYYEQYF